A single sample is the source of the 16 T cell receptor beta chains below, sequenced in a study of T cell responses to AZD1222 COVID-19 vaccine. TCRdb keeps only in-frame clones here, not all; method: immunoSEQ multiplex PCR. Of roughly 120,000 clones in the sample, 86% were seen once. Sequenced material: peripheral blood, taken 28 days after the second AZD1222 dose. The source is an adult who received the AZD1222 COVID-19 vaccine.

This chain joins TRBV7-3 and TRBJ2-5; 7 bases match TRBD2. Germline values: CDR1 SGHTA, CDR2 FQGTGA. The ends lost 4 bases at V and 5 bases at J; junction bases unmatched: 4. The CDR3 has 13 residues. DNA of the CDR3: TGTGCCAGCAGCTCAGGGACTACCGAGACCCAGTACTTC. Translation gives CASSSGTTETQYF.

This chain links TRBV7-2 with TRBJ1-6; possible D gene TRBD1, 5 bases. This CDR3 comprises 14 residues. V was clipped by 5 bases and J by 11 bases, with 16 bases between them. Per germline, CDR1 SGHTA and CDR2 FQGNSA. DNA of the CDR3: TGTGCCAGCAGCCCCGGTGAGGGGAACACACCCCTCCACTTT. Translated, it gives CASSPGEGNTPLHF.

The chain has TRBV5-1 and TRBJ2-5, with TRBD1 as a possible D gene (6 bases). Germline CDR1 and CDR2: SGHRS and YFSETQ. V lost 0 bases and J 4 bases, leaving 16 bases between the germline ends. CDR3 size: 16 residues. CDR3 protein: CASSLVGHQTSETQYF. CDR3 bases: TGCGCCAGCAGCTTGGTGGGACACCAGACCTCAGAGACCCAGTACTTC.

The sample holds one count of this clone. V gene TRBV7-9 combines with J gene TRBJ2-7; D possibly corresponds to TRBD2 (5 bases). V shed 5 bases and J shed 0 bases, with 17 bases lying between them. The CDR3 has 16 residues. CDR1 SEHNR and CDR2 FQNEAQ come from the germline V gene (reference sequence). The chain's CDR3 is CASSQTGGPHSYEQYF. CDR3 sequence (DNA): TGTGCCAGCAGCCAAACCGGAGGACCCCACTCCTACGAGCAGTACTTC.

V and J are TRBV30 and TRBJ1-1; D is possibly TRBD1 (5 bases). The length of the CDR3 is 10 residues. V lost 6 bases, J lost 10 bases, and 12 bases lay in between. Germline CDR1 is GTSNPN and CDR2 is SVGIG (reference sequence). In DNA, the CDR3 is TGTGCCTGCGGGGCTCGGCGAGCTTTCTTT. It encodes CACGARRAFF.

V usage is TRBV6-2 or TRBV6-3 and J usage is TRBJ2-3, with D perhaps TRBD2 (6 bases). V gave up 5 bases and J gave up 4 bases, with 10 bases separating them. The CDR3 length is 13 residues. The germline gives CDR1 MNHEY, CDR2 SVGEGT. The CDR3 protein is CASSQAGADTQYF. CDR3 nucleotides: TGTGCCAGCAGTCAAGCGGGCGCAGATACGCAGTATTTT.

The rearrangement joins TRBV6-5 to TRBJ2-3, with D perhaps TRBD2 (5 bases). The V and J ends lost 6 bases and 6 bases respectively, with 16 bases between them. Germline lookup yields CDR1 MNHEY and CDR2 SVGAGI. This CDR3 region has 14 residues. The CDR3 here is CASRYEGLSDTQYF. DNA for the CDR3: TGTGCCAGCAGATACGAGGGTCTGTCCGATACGCAGTATTTT.

The V gene is TRBV5-6, the J gene TRBJ2-5; D perhaps matches TRBD1 (5 bases). The V gene lost 3 bases and the J gene lost 4 bases, with 16 bases spanning the gap. CDR3 length equals 15 residues. Germline loops: CDR1 SGHDT, CDR2 YYEEEE. The CDR3 DNA is TGTGCCAGCAGCTCCGGAACAGGTAGTCGAGAGACCCAGTACTTC. Translated, it gives CASSSGTGSRETQYF.

The chain links TRBV2 to TRBJ2-7, with TRBD2 as a possible D gene (6 bases). Trimming cost V 0 bases and J 7 bases, with 13 bases left between them. Looked up from germline, CDR1 is SNHLY and CDR2 is FYNNEI. The CDR3 totals 14 residues. The CDR3 bases are TGTGCCAGCAGTGAAGCGGAGGGTTGGGGAGAGCAGTACTTC. It yields the protein CASSEAEGWGEQYF.

The chain is built from TRBV14 and TRBJ1-2; D gene uncertain. The CDR3 contains 13 residues. CDR1 is SGHDN, CDR2 FVKESK, per germline. V was pared by 0 bases and J by 4 bases, with 6 bases between. CDR3 amino acids: CASSQERIYGYTF. CDR3 DNA: TGTGCCAGCAGCCAAGAACGTATCTATGGCTACACCTTC.

The chain joins TRBV19 to TRBJ1-1; D gene unclear. This CDR3 is 13 amino acids long. V was shortened by 9 bases and J by 4 bases, with 15 bases between the two germline ends. The V gene's germline CDR1 is LNHDA and CDR2 SQIVND (reference sequence). The CDR3: CASRPGRSTEAFF. CDR3 DNA: TGTGCCAGCCGCCCCGGACGTAGCACTGAAGCTTTCTTT.

This clone was found a few times. A read error is possible here, since a much larger clone lies one base away. The rearrangement links TRBV2 to TRBJ2-7, with 9 nucleotides matching TRBD1. Losses at the gene ends were 6 bases for V and 0 bases for J; bases not matched to a gene: 3. The germline V gene has CDR1 SNHLY and CDR2 FYNNEI. This CDR3 region has 14 residues. The CDR3 region has the DNA TGTGCCAGCAGGGGGACAGGGCCCTCCTACGAGCAGTACTTC. Protein: CASRGTGPSYEQYF.

This chain connects TRBV7-8 to TRBJ1-3; D is uncertain. Trimming removed 1 base from V and 0 bases from J, with 13 bases in between. Looked up from germline, CDR1 is SGHVS and CDR2 is FQNEAQ. The CDR3 totals 17 residues. The CDR3 here is CASSLVWGSSSGNTIYF. DNA for the CDR3: TGTGCCAGCAGCTTAGTATGGGGTAGTAGCTCTGGAAACACCATATATTTT.

This rearrangement joins TRBV7-8 to TRBJ1-1, with D maybe TRBD1 (5 bases). V was pared by 5 bases and J by 8 bases, with 15 bases between. Germline V gene lookup returns CDR1 SGHVS and CDR2 FQNEAQ. The CDR3 has 13 residues. For the CDR3, the DNA is TGTGCCAGCAGCCATCGGGGCGGGGTAGAAGCTTTCTTT. Amino acids: CASSHRGGVEAFF.

The rearrangement links TRBV19 to TRBJ1-4, with D tentatively TRBD1 (5 bases). Per the germline V gene, CDR1 is LNHDA and CDR2 is SQIVND (reference sequence). The CDR3 covers 15 residues. V gave up 4 bases and J gave up 7 bases, with 16 bases separating them. The DNA for the CDR3 is TGTGCCAGTAGTACGCCCCGGGGCGGGGGTGAAAAACTGTTTTTT. It yields the protein CASSTPRGGGEKLFF.

J is TRBJ2-7 and V is TRBV7-9; TRBD2 matches at 7 bases. This CDR3 contains 15 residues. CDR1 and CDR2 (germline): SEHNR, FQNEAQ (reference sequence). Trimming removed 5 bases from V and 0 bases from J; junction bases left unmatched: 7. CDR3 protein: CASSTMGGSSYEQYF. The CDR3, as DNA: TGTGCCAGCAGCACAATGGGCGGGAGCTCCTACGAGCAGTACTTC.